This TCR beta chain derives from a study of immune evolution from preneoplasia to lung adenocarcinoma. CDR3 length: 16 residues. CDR1 LGHNA and CDR2 YNFKEQ come from the germline V gene. Deletions cut 4 bases from V and 0 bases from J, with 16 bases between. Only in-frame clones appear in the TCRdb table, and some are missing; sequencing was by immunoSEQ multiplex PCR. The sample yields 3,500 to 4,500 clones, roughly half seen once. This clone came up a few times. What it binds is not known. Study-wide results and caveats: Top clone frequencies peaked in normal lung, apparently declining through invasive adenocarcinoma.

Each case's diagnosis was confirmed by two pathologists on H&E. The sample was FFPE normal lung tissue adjacent to the tumor. This clonotype was obtained from a person aged 50 to 59 with lung adenocarcinoma. The chain is built from TRBV4-2 and TRBJ2-7, with D possibly TRBD1 on 5 matching bases. CDR3 in amino acids: CASSRGAFPSSYEQYF. CDR3 sequence (DNA): TGTGCCAGCAGCCGTGGGGCGTTCCCGAGCTCCTACGAGCAGTACTTC.